This TCR beta chain was captured by sequencing in a study of shared clonotypes between healthy human individuals. Study in general: Per-donor plates numbered three CD4 naive, three CD4 memory, two CD8 naive and one CD8 memory. Study-wide results and limits: Clonotypes shared by all four sorted-subset donors had higher generation probabilities than non-shared clonotypes.

A remark on this clone: As yet, its antigen is unknown.

In germline, CDR1 is WSHSY, CDR2 SAAADI. The CDR3 covers 12 residues. After removal of 8 bases from V and 5 bases from J, the junction contained 2 bases not matched to a gene. Generated by immunoSEQ multiplex PCR, the TCRdb table keeps only in-frame clones and is missing some. The sample records some 2,400,000 clones, around 95% being singletons. This chain links TRBV10-2 with TRBJ1-5; TRBD1 matches 8 bases. The receptor was derived from a man between 18 and 29 years old in good health. The sample taken for sequencing was naive CD4+ T cells sorted from blood. The subset denotes: CD45RA+ positively selected. The CDR3: CASGQGYQPQHF. In nucleotides, the CDR3 is TGCGCCAGCGGACAGGGCTATCAGCCCCAGCATTTT.